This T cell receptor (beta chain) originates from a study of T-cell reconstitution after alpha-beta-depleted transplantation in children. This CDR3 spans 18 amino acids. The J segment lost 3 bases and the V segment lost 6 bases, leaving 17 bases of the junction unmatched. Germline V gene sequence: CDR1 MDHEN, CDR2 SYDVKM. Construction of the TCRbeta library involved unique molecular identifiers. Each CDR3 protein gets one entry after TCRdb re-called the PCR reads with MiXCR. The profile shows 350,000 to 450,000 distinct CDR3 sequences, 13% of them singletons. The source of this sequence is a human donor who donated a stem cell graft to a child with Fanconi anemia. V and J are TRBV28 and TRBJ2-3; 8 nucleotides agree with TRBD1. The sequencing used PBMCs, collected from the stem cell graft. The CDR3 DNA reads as TGTGCCAGCAGCCCTATCCCTCAACAGGGGGGCTATACAGATACGCAGTATTTT. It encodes CASSPIPQQGGYTDTQYF. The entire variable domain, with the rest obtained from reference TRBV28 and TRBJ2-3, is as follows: DVKVTQSSRYLVKRTGEKVFLECVQDMDHENMFWYRQDPGLGLRLIYFSYDVKMKEKGDIPEGYSVSREKKERFSLILESASTNQTSMYLCASSPIPQQGGYTDTQYFGPGTRLTVL.